This T cell receptor beta chain was identified in a study of T cells in Graves' hyperthyroidism and ophthalmopathy. As for the study in general: Peripheral blood was drawn at first diagnosis, prior to all treatment.

The CDR3 extends over 14 amino acids. After removal of 5 bases from V and 8 bases from J, the junction contained 7 bases not matched to a gene. Germline V lookup: CDR1 LNHDA, CDR2 SQIVND (reference sequence). Turning to this clonotype: Antigen specificity is unknown.

Study-wide points: Ophthalmopathy stood apart from stable hyperthyroidism in a 13 V-J model.

Amplification yielded TCR beta CDR3 regions, with RNA transcripts as the source. Using the HTBI primer set, a first-round RT-PCR was run on the TCR CDR3. Via MiXCR, TCRdb re-called the multiplex PCR reads, giving one row per CDR3 protein. The data show 490,000 or so distinct CDR3 sequences, with 20% to 25% seen just once and about 53% held by the top ten. Diagnosing involved the use of clinical symptoms, serum thyroxine and TRAb, thyroid ultrasound and orbital computed tomography. Material for sequencing was blood. This clonotype originated in a woman in her 70s with Graves' ophthalmopathy. The chain carries TRBV19 and TRBJ2-1, with TRBD1 identical over 9 bases. The CDR3 region is CASSAGTGRDEQFF. The DNA of the CDR3 is TGTGCCAGTAGTGCCGGGACAGGGCGCGATGAGCAGTTCTTC.